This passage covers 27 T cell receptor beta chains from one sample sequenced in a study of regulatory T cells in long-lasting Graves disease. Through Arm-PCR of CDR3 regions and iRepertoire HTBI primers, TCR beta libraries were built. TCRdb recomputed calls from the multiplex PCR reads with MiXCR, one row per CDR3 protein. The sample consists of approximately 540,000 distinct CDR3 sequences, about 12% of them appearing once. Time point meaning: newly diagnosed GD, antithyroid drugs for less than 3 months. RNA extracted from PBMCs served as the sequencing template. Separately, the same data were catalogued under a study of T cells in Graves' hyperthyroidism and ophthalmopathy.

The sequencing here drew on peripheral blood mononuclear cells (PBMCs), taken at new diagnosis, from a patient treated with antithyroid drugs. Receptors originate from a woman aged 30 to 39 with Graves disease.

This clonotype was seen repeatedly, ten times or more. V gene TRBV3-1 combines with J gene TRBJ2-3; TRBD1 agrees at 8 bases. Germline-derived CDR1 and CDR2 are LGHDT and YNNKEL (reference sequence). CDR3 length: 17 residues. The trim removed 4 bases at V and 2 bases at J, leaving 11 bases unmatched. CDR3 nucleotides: TGTGCCAGCAGCCGAAGGGACAGGACTCCCTTCACAGATACGCAGTATTTT. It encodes CASSRRDRTPFTDTQYF.

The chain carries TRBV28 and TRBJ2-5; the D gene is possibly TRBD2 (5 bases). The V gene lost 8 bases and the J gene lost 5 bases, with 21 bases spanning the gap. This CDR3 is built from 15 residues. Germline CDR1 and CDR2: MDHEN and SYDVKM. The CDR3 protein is CASARLLGLWETQYF. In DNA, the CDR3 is TGTGCCAGCGCCCGCCTACTAGGTTTGTGGGAGACCCAGTACTTC.

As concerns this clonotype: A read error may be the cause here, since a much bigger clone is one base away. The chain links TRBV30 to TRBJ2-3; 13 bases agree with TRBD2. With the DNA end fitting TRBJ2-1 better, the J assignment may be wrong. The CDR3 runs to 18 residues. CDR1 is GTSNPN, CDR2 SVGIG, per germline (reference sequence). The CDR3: CAWTGLAGDWRSYNGQFF. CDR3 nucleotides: TGTGCCTGGACCGGACTAGCGGGAGATTGGAGGTCCTACAATGGGCAGTTCTTC.

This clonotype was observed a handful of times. The CDR3 DNA is TGTGCCAGCAGCCAAAAAAACTACGAGCAGTACTTC. As protein: CASSQKNYEQYF. The chain joins TRBV6-1 to TRBJ2-7, with no clear D. This CDR3 has 12 residues. Germline CDR1 is MNHNS and CDR2 is SASEGT. Deletions cut 6 bases from V and 3 bases from J, with 9 bases between.

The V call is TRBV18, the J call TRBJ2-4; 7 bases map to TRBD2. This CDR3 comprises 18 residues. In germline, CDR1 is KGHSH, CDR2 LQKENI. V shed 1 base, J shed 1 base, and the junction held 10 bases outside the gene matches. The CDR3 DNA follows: TGTGCCAGCTCACCACGAGCGACGGGGGGTGAGGCCAAAAACATTCAGTACTTC. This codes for CASSPRATGGEAKNIQYF.

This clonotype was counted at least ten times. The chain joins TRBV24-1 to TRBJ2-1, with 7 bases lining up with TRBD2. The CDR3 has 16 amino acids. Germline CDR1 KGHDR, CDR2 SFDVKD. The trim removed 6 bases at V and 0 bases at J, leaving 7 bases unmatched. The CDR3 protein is CATSLGGGSSYNEQFF. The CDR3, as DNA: TGTGCCACCAGTCTTGGGGGGGGAAGCTCCTACAATGAGCAGTTCTTC.

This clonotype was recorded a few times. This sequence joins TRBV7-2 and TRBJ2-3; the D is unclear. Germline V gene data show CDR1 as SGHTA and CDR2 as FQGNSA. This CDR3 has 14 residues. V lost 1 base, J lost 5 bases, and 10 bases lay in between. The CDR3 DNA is TGTGCCAGCAGCTTAGATTTTTTGCAAGATACGCAGTATTTT. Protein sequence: CASSLDFLQDTQYF.

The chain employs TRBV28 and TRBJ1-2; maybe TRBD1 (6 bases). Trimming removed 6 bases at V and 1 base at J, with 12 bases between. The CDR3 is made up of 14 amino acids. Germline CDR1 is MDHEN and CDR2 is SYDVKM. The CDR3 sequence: CASRYQQGNYGYTF. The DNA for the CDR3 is TGTGCCAGCAGGTACCAACAGGGTAACTATGGCTACACCTTC.

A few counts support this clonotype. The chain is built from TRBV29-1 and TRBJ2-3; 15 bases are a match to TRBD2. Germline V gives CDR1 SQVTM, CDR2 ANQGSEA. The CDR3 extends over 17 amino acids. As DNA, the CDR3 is TGCAGTGCCCGGACTAGCGGGAGGGCCGGGGTGGGAGATACGCAGTATTTT. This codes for CSARTSGRAGVGDTQYF.

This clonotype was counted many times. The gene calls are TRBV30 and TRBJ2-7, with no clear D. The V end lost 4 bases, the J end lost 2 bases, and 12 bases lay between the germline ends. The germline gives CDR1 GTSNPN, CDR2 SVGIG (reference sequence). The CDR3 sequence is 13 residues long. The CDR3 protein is CAWTHGNTYEQYF. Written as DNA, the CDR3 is TGTGCCTGGACCCATGGGAATACCTACGAGCAGTACTTC.

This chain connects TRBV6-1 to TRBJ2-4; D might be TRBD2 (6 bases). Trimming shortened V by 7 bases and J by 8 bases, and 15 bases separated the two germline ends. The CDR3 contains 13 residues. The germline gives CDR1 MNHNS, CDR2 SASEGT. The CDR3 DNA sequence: TGTGCCAGCACCTCGGACACGGGGGACATTCAGTACTTC. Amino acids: CASTSDTGDIQYF.

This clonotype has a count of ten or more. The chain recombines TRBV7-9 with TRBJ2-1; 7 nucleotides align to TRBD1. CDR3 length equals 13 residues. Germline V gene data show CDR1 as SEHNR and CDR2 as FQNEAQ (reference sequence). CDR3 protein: CATGTVSYNEQFF. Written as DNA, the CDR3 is TGTGCGACCGGGACAGTAAGCTACAATGAGCAGTTCTTC.

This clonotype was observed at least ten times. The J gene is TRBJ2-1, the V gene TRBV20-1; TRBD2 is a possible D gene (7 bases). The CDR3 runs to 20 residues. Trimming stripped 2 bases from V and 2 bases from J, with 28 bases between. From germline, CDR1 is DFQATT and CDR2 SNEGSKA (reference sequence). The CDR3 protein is CSARSINHQGRATAYNEQFF. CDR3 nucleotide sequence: TGCAGTGCTAGATCTATAAACCATCAGGGGAGGGCCACAGCCTACAATGAGCAGTTCTTC.

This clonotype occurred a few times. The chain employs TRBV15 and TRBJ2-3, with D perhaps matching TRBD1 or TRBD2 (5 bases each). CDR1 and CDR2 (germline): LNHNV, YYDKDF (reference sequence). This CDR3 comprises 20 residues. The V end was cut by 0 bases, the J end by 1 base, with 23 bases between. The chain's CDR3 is CATSRDLLFGAGKRTDTQYF. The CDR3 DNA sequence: TGTGCCACCAGCAGAGATCTTCTTTTCGGGGCAGGAAAACGCACAGATACGCAGTATTTT.

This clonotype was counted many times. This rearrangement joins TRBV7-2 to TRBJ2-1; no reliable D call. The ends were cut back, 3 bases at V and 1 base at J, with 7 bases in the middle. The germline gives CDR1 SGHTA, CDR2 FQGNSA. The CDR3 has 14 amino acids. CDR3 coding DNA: TGTGCCAGCAGCTTCCAGGTTTCCTACAATGAGCAGTTCTTC. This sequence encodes CASSFQVSYNEQFF.

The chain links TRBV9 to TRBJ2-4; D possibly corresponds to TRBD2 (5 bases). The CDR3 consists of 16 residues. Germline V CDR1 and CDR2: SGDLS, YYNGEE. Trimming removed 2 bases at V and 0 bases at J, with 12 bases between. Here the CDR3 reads CASSVGLPVAKNIQYF. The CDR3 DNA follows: TGTGCCAGCAGCGTCGGACTCCCCGTAGCCAAAAACATTCAGTACTTC.

The CDR3 here is CASSSGTAISYGYTF. The CDR3 DNA is TGCGCCAGCAGCTCCGGGACAGCTATATCCTATGGCTACACCTTC. The chain employs TRBV5-1 and TRBJ1-2, with 7 bases aligning to TRBD1. This CDR3 region has 15 residues. Germline V gene lookup returns CDR1 SGHRS and CDR2 YFSETQ. With V trimmed by 3 bases and J by 4 bases, 9 bases remained unmatched.

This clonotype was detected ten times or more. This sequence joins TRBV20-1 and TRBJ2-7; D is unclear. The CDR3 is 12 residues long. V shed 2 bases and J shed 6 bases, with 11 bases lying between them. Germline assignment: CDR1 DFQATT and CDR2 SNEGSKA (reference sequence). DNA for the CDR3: TGCAGTGCTAGACCGTCAGTCTCCGAGCAGTACTTC. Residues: CSARPSVSEQYF.

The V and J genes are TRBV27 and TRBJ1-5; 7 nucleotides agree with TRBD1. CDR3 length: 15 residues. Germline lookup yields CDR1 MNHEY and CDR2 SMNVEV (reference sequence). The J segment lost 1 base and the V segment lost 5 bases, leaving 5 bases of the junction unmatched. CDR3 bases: TGTGCCAGCAGTCCATCCAGGGGGAGCAATCAGCCCCAGCATTTT. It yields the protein CASSPSRGSNQPQHF.

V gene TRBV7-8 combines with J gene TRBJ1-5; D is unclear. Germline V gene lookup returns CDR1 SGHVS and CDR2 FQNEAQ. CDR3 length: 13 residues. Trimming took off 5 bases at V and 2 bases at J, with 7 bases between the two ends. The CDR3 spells CASSPRRNQPQHF. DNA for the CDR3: TGTGCCAGCAGCCCTAGACGCAATCAGCCCCAGCATTTT.

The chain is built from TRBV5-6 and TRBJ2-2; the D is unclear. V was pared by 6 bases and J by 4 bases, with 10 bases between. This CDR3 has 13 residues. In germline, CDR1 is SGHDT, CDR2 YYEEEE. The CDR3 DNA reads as TGTGCCAGCACTCCCGGTACCACCGGGGAGCTGTTTTTT. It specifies CASTPGTTGELFF.

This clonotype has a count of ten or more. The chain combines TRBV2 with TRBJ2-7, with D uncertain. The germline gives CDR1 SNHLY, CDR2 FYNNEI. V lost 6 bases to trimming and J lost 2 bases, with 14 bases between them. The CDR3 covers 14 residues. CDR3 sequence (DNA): TGTGCCAGCAGACTCCGAGTCCTAACCTACGAGCAGTACTTC. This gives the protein CASRLRVLTYEQYF.

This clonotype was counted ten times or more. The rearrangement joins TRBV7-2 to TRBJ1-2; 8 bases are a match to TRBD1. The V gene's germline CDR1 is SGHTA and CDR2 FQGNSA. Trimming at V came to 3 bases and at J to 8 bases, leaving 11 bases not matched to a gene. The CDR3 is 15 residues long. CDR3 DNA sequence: TGTGCCAGCAGCTTTTATGATTCCAGGGGGCACGGCTACACCTTC. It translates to CASSFYDSRGHGYTF.

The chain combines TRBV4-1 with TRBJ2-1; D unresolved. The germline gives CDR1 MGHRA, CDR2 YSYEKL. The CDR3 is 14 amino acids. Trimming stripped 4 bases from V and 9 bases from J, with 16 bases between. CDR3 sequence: CASSPQADWGEQFF. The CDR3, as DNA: TGCGCCAGCAGCCCTCAGGCAGACTGGGGTGAGCAGTTCTTC.

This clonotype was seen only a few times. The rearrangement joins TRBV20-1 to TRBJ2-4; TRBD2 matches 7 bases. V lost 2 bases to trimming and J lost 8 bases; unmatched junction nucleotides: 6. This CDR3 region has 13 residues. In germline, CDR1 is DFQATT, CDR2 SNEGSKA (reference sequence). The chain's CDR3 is CSARLGGGDIQYF. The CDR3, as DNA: TGCAGTGCTAGACTGGGGGGAGGGGACATTCAGTACTTC.

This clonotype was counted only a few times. The CDR3 nucleotides read TGTGCCAGCAGCTCCCAGAGTTCAGGGGCAGATACGCAGTATTTT. It codes for CASSSQSSGADTQYF. The chain employs TRBV11-2 and TRBJ2-3; D perhaps matches TRBD1 (6 bases). Germline CDR1 reads SGHAT; CDR2 reads FQNNGV. Trimming removed 4 bases from V and 4 bases from J, with 15 bases in between. The CDR3 extends over 15 amino acids. The full variable domain, its missing parts supplied by reference TRBV11-2 and TRBJ2-3, is EAGVAQSPRYKIIEKRQSVAFWCNPISGHATLYWYQQILGQGPKLLIQFQNNGVVDDSQLPKDRFSAERLKGVDSTLKIQPAKLEDSAVYLCASSSQSSGADTQYFGPGTRLTVL.

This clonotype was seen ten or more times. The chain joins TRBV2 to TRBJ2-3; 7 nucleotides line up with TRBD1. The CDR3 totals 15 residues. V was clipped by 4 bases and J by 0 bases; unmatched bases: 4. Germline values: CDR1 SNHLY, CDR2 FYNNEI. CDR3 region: CASSADRRSTDTQYF. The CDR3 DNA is TGTGCCAGCAGTGCGGACAGGAGGAGCACAGATACGCAGTATTTT.